A single sample is the source of the 23 T cell receptor beta chains below, sequenced in a study of early T cells in non-severe SARS-CoV-2 infection. TCRdb re-derived calls from the 5' RACE reads in MiXCR, one entry per CDR3 protein. The data contain 65,000 to 95,000 distinct CDR3 sequences, 15% to 20% of them singletons. Sequenced input: whole blood. The receptors were gathered from an adult who was a healthcare worker with PCR-confirmed SARS-CoV-2 infection or an uninfected control (not recorded which).

This clonotype was seen a handful of times. The J gene is TRBJ1-2, the V gene TRBV5-4; D unresolved. CDR1 is SGHNT and CDR2 is YYREEE in the germline V gene (reference sequence). This CDR3 region has 14 residues. Trimming stripped 0 bases from V and 4 bases from J, with 10 bases between. The CDR3 here is CASSLDETAYGYTF. The CDR3 DNA follows: TGTGCCAGCAGCTTGGATGAGACGGCCTATGGCTACACCTTC.

Notes on this clonotype: Just one base apart from a much larger clone, this may be a read error. The V call is TRBV12-3 or TRBV12-4, the J call TRBJ1-5, with D uncertain. The CDR3 has 13 residues. The CDR3: CSSSLGSNQPQHF. In DNA, the CDR3 is TGTTCCAGCAGTCTGGGTAGCAATCAGCCCCAGCATTTT.

The V gene is TRBV7-9, the J gene TRBJ1-1; D uncertain. Germline CDR1 is SEHNR and CDR2 is FQNEAQ (reference sequence). Trimming removed 1 base at V and 5 bases at J, with 8 bases between. The CDR3 runs to 13 residues. The CDR3 protein is CASSLDPETEAFF. The CDR3 region has the DNA TGTGCCAGCAGCTTAGACCCGGAAACTGAAGCTTTCTTT. Combining the CDR3 with reference TRBV7-9 and TRBJ1-1 gives the whole variable domain DTGVSQNPRHKITKRGQNVTFRCDPISEHNRLYWYRQTLGQGPEFLTYFQNEAQLEKSRLLSDRFSAERPKGSFSTLEIQRTEQGDSAMYLCASSLDPETEAFFGQGTRLTVV.

This chain connects TRBV3-1 to TRBJ1-1; D gene unclear. The CDR3 sequence is 14 residues long. Germline V gene sequence: CDR1 LGHDT, CDR2 YNNKEL (reference sequence). Deletions cut 1 base from V and 5 bases from J, with 11 bases between. CDR3 loop: CASSQGWGGTEAFF. The DNA for the CDR3 is TGTGCCAGCAGCCAAGGCTGGGGTGGTACTGAAGCTTTCTTT.

V gene TRBV28 combines with J gene TRBJ1-4; 7 bases are a match to TRBD1. The V gene's germline CDR1 is MDHEN and CDR2 SYDVKM. V was clipped by 2 bases and J by 4 bases; unmatched bases: 4. CDR3 length: 15 amino acids. CDR3 residues: CASSLATGINEKLFF. The CDR3 DNA is TGTGCCAGCAGTTTAGCGACAGGGATTAATGAAAAACTGTTTTTT.

This clonotype occurred a few times. The chain combines TRBV6-5 with TRBJ1-4, with no clear D. V was shortened by 6 bases and J by 8 bases, with 25 bases between the two germline ends. The CDR3 is 17 amino acids. Per germline, CDR1 MNHEY and CDR2 SVGAGI. The chain's CDR3 is CASSSPREFFLGEKLFF. The DNA of the CDR3 is TGTGCCAGCAGCTCTCCGCGGGAGTTTTTCCTAGGGGAAAAACTGTTTTTT.

The rearrangement joins TRBV20-1 to TRBJ2-1; D is unresolved. The CDR3 is made up of 15 amino acids. Trimming stripped 3 bases from V and 5 bases from J, with 17 bases between. CDR1 and CDR2 from the germline V gene are DFQATT and SNEGSKA (reference sequence). CDR3 coding DNA: TGCAGTGCTAGGGTACCGGTCCTTAACCACAATGAGCAGTTCTTC. Translating it yields CSARVPVLNHNEQFF.

This clonotype was counted only a few times. The chain couples TRBV11-2 to TRBJ2-7, with a weak D call TRBD1 (6 bases). The V gene lost 5 bases and the J gene lost 3 bases, with 11 bases spanning the gap. The germline gives CDR1 SGHAT, CDR2 FQNNGV. This CDR3 contains 13 residues. The CDR3 DNA reads as TGTGCCAGCAGCCGGGACACCTTCTACGAGCAGTACTTC. It yields the protein CASSRDTFYEQYF.

This clonotype was observed a single time. The chain employs TRBV7-9 and TRBJ2-3; possibly TRBD2 for D (6 bases). V was shortened by 10 bases and J by 2 bases, with 19 bases between the two germline ends. This CDR3 has 15 residues. Germline CDR1 SEHNR, CDR2 FQNEAQ (reference sequence). The CDR3 here is CATLSGERNTDTQYF. Written as DNA, the CDR3 is TGTGCCACCCTATCGGGGGAGAGAAACACAGATACGCAGTATTTT.

The rearrangement links TRBV27 to TRBJ2-2, with a tentative D call TRBD1 (6 bases). There are 17 residues in the CDR3. V was pared by 7 bases and J by 2 bases, with 20 bases between. CDR1 MNHEY and CDR2 SMNVEV come from the germline V gene (reference sequence). The CDR3 spells CASTPGPRGLNTGELFF. In nucleotides, the CDR3 is TGTGCCAGCACCCCAGGTCCCAGGGGCCTAAACACCGGGGAGCTGTTTTTT.

This clonotype has a handful of counts. The J gene is TRBJ2-3, the V gene TRBV6-5, with TRBD2 as a possible D gene (5 bases). Germline assignment: CDR1 MNHEY and CDR2 SVGAGI. The CDR3 is made up of 12 amino acids. Deletions cut 6 bases from V and 6 bases from J, with 10 bases between. This CDR3 reads CASSRDRDTQYF. Written as DNA, the CDR3 is TGTGCCAGCAGCCGGGATCGGGATACGCAGTATTTT.

The chain joins TRBV20-1 to TRBJ1-5; no clear D. V lost 2 bases and J 2 bases, leaving 7 bases between the germline ends. Per the germline V gene, CDR1 is DFQATT and CDR2 is SNEGSKA (reference sequence). The CDR3 contains 13 residues. CDR3 in amino acids: CSARRGGNQPQHF. The DNA of the CDR3 is TGCAGTGCTAGACGTGGGGGCAATCAGCCCCAGCATTTT.

This chain connects TRBV19 to TRBJ1-5; possibly TRBD1 for D (5 bases). The CDR3 spans 13 residues. CDR1 and CDR2 from the germline V gene are LNHDA and SQIVND (reference sequence). V shed 4 bases and J shed 10 bases, with 14 bases lying between them. CDR3 region: CASSTQTGTPQHF. Written as DNA, the CDR3 is TGTGCCAGTAGTACCCAAACAGGTACTCCCCAGCATTTT. The variable domain in full, completed from reference TRBV19 and TRBJ1-5, reads DGGITQSPKYLFRKEGQNVTLSCEQNLNHDAMYWYRQDPGQGLRLIYYSQIVNDFQKGDIAEGYSVSREKKESFPLTVTSAQKNPTAFYLCASSTQTGTPQHFGDGTRLSIL.

V gene TRBV7-9 combines with J gene TRBJ1-2; possibly TRBD1 for D (5 bases). V shed 5 bases and J shed 6 bases, with 10 bases lying between them. Germline CDR1 is SEHNR and CDR2 is FQNEAQ (reference sequence). The CDR3 spans 12 residues. The CDR3 coding sequence is TGTGCCAGCAGCCTCCCGGGGGATGGCTACACCTTC. It is translated as CASSLPGDGYTF.

This clonotype was seen only a few times. The chain is built from TRBV3-1 and TRBJ1-4, with 10 positions matching TRBD1. The CDR3 sequence is 14 residues long. In germline, CDR1 is LGHDT, CDR2 YNNKEL (reference sequence). The ends lost 7 bases at V and 8 bases at J; junction bases unmatched: 7. The CDR3 sequence: CASTLTGGREKLFF. The CDR3 DNA reads TGTGCCAGCACTTTGACAGGGGGCCGGGAAAAACTGTTTTTT.

This clonotype was detected only a few times. The rearrangement joins TRBV20-1 to TRBJ1-1; D is ambiguous. The germline V gene has CDR1 DFQATT and CDR2 SNEGSKA (reference sequence). The CDR3 is made up of 11 amino acids. V was trimmed by 0 bases and J by 4 bases, leaving 3 bases between them. For the CDR3, the DNA is TGCAGTGCTAGAGAAAGCACTGAAGCTTTCTTT. This translates into CSARESTEAFF.

V usage is TRBV29-1 and J usage is TRBJ2-5; tentatively, D is TRBD1 (5 bases). The CDR3 is 14 amino acids. Germline V gives CDR1 SQVTM, CDR2 ANQGSEA. V lost 2 bases and J 2 bases, leaving 12 bases between the germline ends. The DNA of the CDR3 is TGCAGCGTTGAACTAAACAGGATACAAGAGACCCAGTACTTC. It encodes CSVELNRIQETQYF. Together with reference TRBV29-1 and TRBJ2-5, the CDR3 gives the full variable domain: SAVISQKPSRDICQRGTSLTIQCQVDSQVTMMFWYRQQPGQSLTLIATANQGSEATYESGFVIDKFPISRPNLTFSTLTVSNMSPEDSSIYLCSVELNRIQETQYFGPGTRLLVL.

This clonotype was detected a few times. The chain links TRBV30 to TRBJ2-5; 7 nucleotides match TRBD1. This CDR3 has 11 residues. CDR1 GTSNPN and CDR2 SVGIG come from the germline V gene (reference sequence). V lost 3 bases and J lost 5; bases outside the gene matches: 0. The CDR3 loop reads CAWRGGETQYF. CDR3 in DNA: TGTGCCTGGAGAGGGGGCGAGACCCAGTACTTC.

The chain has TRBV7-8 and TRBJ1-2, with 11 nucleotides matching TRBD1. V lost 1 base and J lost 4; bases outside the gene matches: 2. CDR1 and CDR2 (germline): SGHVS, FQNEAQ. This CDR3 has 15 residues. The CDR3 bases are TGTGCCAGCAGCTTAGGGACAGGGGGCGGCTATGGCTACACCTTC. This codes for CASSLGTGGGYGYTF.

There are a few counts of this clonotype. The chain links TRBV14 to TRBJ2-2, with D perhaps matching TRBD1 (6 bases). Trimming stripped 2 bases from V and 1 base from J, with 11 bases between. CDR3 length: 16 amino acids. Germline V gene sequence: CDR1 SGHDN, CDR2 FVKESK. This CDR3 reads CASSQQRGLNTGELFF. CDR3 DNA: TGTGCCAGCAGCCAACAAAGGGGGTTGAACACCGGGGAGCTGTTTTTT.

The chain has TRBV28 and TRBJ1-2, with D maybe TRBD1 (6 bases). Trimming removed 8 bases at V and 3 bases at J, with 10 bases between. This CDR3 is built from 12 residues. Looked up from germline, CDR1 is MDHEN and CDR2 is SYDVKM. CDR3 in amino acids: CASSPGDYGYTF. CDR3 DNA: TGTGCCAGCTCCCCAGGGGACTATGGCTACACCTTC.

The chain links TRBV5-4 to TRBJ1-1; D is undetermined. Trimming cost V 4 bases and J 0 bases, with 10 bases left between them. Per the germline V gene, CDR1 is SGHNT and CDR2 is YYREEE (reference sequence). This CDR3 spans 14 amino acids. The CDR3 reads CASSPFGVNTEAFF. The CDR3 DNA reads TGTGCCAGCAGCCCCTTTGGGGTGAACACTGAAGCTTTCTTT. The variable domain in full, completed from reference TRBV5-4 and TRBJ1-1, reads ETGVTQSPTHLIKTRGQQVTLRCSSQSGHNTVSWYQQALGQGPQFIFQYYREEENGRGNFPPRFSGLQFPNYSSELNVNALELDDSALYLCASSPFGVNTEAFFGQGTRLTVV.

V gene TRBV11-2 combines with J gene TRBJ2-1; 8 positions agree with TRBD2. In germline, CDR1 is SGHAT, CDR2 FQNNGV. CDR3 size: 16 residues. Germline trimming cut 3 bases from V and 5 bases from J; bases unmatched to any gene: 9. This chain's CDR3 is CASSLTGGANHNEQFF. As DNA, the CDR3 is TGTGCCAGCAGCTTGACGGGGGGGGCCAACCACAATGAGCAGTTCTTC. The entire variable domain, with the rest obtained from reference TRBV11-2 and TRBJ2-1, is as follows: EAGVAQSPRYKIIEKRQSVAFWCNPISGHATLYWYQQILGQGPKLLIQFQNNGVVDDSQLPKDRFSAERLKGVDSTLKIQPAKLEDSAVYLCASSLTGGANHNEQFFGPGTRLTVL.